Presented here are 4 T cell receptor beta chains from one specimen sequenced in a study of blood T cells in healthy people across ages (dated by TCRdb to the mid-2010s). Libraries were prepared through 5' RACE. Instrument used: Illumina HiSeq 2500. A second PCR of 7 to 11 cycles was performed with a sample-barcoded 5' primer and a J-beta primer mix. The public reads were reprocessed in TCRdb via fastp at Q25 and MiXCR, keeping in-frame beta chains. Identical CDR3 proteins give one entry, which carries the most common genes and DNA. The sample table contains 1 million or so distinct CDR3 sequences; only one count was recorded for around 27% of them. Clones ranked in the top ten supply less than 0.75% of the sample. Another study also made use of these data, one on T cells of mothers and their children.

The sequenced material came from blood. These receptors originate from a girl aged 2 to 10 in good health.

There are a few counts of this clonotype. The V call is TRBV24-1, the J call TRBJ1-5; D is ambiguous. The CDR3 is 12 amino acids. Trimming shortened V by 4 bases and J by 4 bases, and 4 bases separated the two germline ends. CDR1 is KGHDR and CDR2 is SFDVKD in the germline V gene. CDR3: CATSDQNQPQHF. The DNA of the CDR3 is TGTGCCACCAGTGACCAAAATCAGCCCCAGCATTTT.

V and J are TRBV6-5 and TRBJ2-7; either TRBD1 or TRBD2 may fit D (6 bases each). The germline gives CDR1 MNHEY, CDR2 SVGAGI. With 4 bases removed from V and 0 bases from J, the gap between germline ends came to 25 bases. This CDR3 has 19 amino acids. The CDR3 DNA reads TGTGCCAGCAGTTCATGGAGGGTCCAGGACAGTTCCTCCTCCTACGAGCAGTACTTC. It codes for CASSSWRVQDSSSSYEQYF.

In this sample, this clonotype turned up many times. J is TRBJ2-5 and V is TRBV5-1, with 11 bases lining up with TRBD1. CDR3 length: 15 residues. V lost 2 bases, J lost 1 base, and 1 base stayed unmatched. Germline-derived CDR1 and CDR2 are SGHRS and YFSETQ. CDR3 nucleotide sequence: TGCGCCAGCAGCTTCGGGACAGGGGGCCAAGAGACCCAGTACTTC. Its translation: CASSFGTGGQETQYF.

Details on this clonotype: At one end the junction does not follow the germline gene, possibly because of a read error. J is TRBJ1-1 and V is TRBV5-1; TRBD1 aligns across 8 bases. This CDR3 is 13 amino acids long. Germline V lookup: CDR1 SGHRS, CDR2 YFSETQ. The CDR3 sequence is CASGQGMGTQAFF. Here the CDR3 DNA reads TGCGCCAGCGGACAGGGTATGGGCACTCAAGCTTTCTTT.